Each of the 27 T cell receptor beta chains below was sequenced from the same sample in a study of vaccination and CD4 T cells after COVID-19. The antigens for these receptors are not known. CD4+ T cells that had been cultured provided DNA sequenced with the Oncomine TCR Beta short-read assay. TCRdb passed the PCR reads through MiXCR, listing each CDR3 protein once. This table has approximately 15,000 distinct CDR3 sequences, roughly half appearing once. Treatment indicated: approximately nine-day PBMC culture with coronavirus spike peptide pools or control peptides (ViraFEST assay). The source material was CD4+ T cells from blood, cultured in vitro. These receptors all come from a human donor who had recovered from COVID-19.

V usage is TRBV15 and J usage is TRBJ1-2, with D uncertain. Germline loops: CDR1 LNHNV, CDR2 YYDKDF (reference sequence). V was clipped by 0 bases and J by 2 bases, with 10 bases between them. This CDR3 contains 15 residues. This chain's CDR3 is CATSRDRPRNYGYTF. CDR3 coding DNA: TGTGCCACCAGCAGAGATCGTCCACGGAACTATGGCTACACCTTC.

V gene TRBV6-5 combines with J gene TRBJ1-6; 9 bases map to TRBD1. With 4 bases clipped from V and 10 bases from J, the junction kept 14 bases outside the gene matches. This CDR3 has 17 residues. CDR1 is MNHEY, CDR2 SVGAGI, per germline. In DNA, the CDR3 is TGTGCCAGCAGTTTAAACCTTGTTACGGGACAGGGATCACCCCTCCACTTT. It yields the protein CASSLNLVTGQGSPLHF.

The chain links TRBV2 to TRBJ2-2; D is uncertain. V was pared by 6 bases and J by 8 bases, with 13 bases between. Germline-derived CDR1 and CDR2 are SNHLY and FYNNEI. The length of the CDR3 is 13 residues. CDR3 DNA sequence: TGTGCCAGCAGCCAAGGACGGTCTGGGGAGCTGTTTTTT. This sequence encodes CASSQGRSGELFF.

This clonotype was counted a few times. This sequence joins TRBV6-4 and TRBJ2-1, with 9 bases lining up with TRBD1. The CDR3 has 13 amino acids. CDR1 and CDR2 (germline): MRHNA, SNTAGT. J lost 10 bases, V lost 4 bases, and 5 bases had no gene match. CDR3 sequence (DNA): TGTGCCAGCAGTGTAAAGGACAGGGGCGAGCAGTTCTTC. Translated: CASSVKDRGEQFF.

This chain links TRBV6-1 with TRBJ1-5; 8 bases fit TRBD1. Germline V gene data show CDR1 as MNHNS and CDR2 as SASEGT. The CDR3 spans 14 residues. V lost 6 bases, J lost 3 bases, and 4 bases stayed unmatched. CDR3 region: CASSQTGANQPQHF. The CDR3 region has the DNA TGTGCCAGCAGCCAGACAGGGGCCAATCAGCCCCAGCATTTT.

The chain employs TRBV20-1 and TRBJ1-5, with a tentative D call TRBD1 (6 bases). Trimming removed 3 bases from V and 2 bases from J, with 14 bases in between. From germline, CDR1 is DFQATT and CDR2 SNEGSKA (reference sequence). The CDR3 length is 15 residues. CDR3 nucleotides: TGCAGTGCTAGCCCTGGGGGGCTCGGCAATCAGCCCCAGCATTTT. Its translation is CSASPGGLGNQPQHF.

This clonotype showed up just a few times. This rearrangement joins TRBV7-2 to TRBJ1-5; no clear D gene. V shed 1 base and J shed 3 bases, with 7 bases lying between them. The CDR3 runs 14 residues. Germline-derived CDR1 and CDR2 are SGHTA and FQGNSA. The CDR3 protein is CASSLGRYNQPQHF. The CDR3 DNA follows: TGTGCCAGCAGCTTAGGGAGGTACAATCAGCCCCAGCATTTT.

This clonotype has only a few counts. V usage is TRBV6-1 and J usage is TRBJ1-5; no clear D gene. This CDR3 contains 15 residues. V was shortened by 7 bases and J by 0 bases, with 13 bases between the two germline ends. Germline CDR1 MNHNS, CDR2 SASEGT. CDR3 in DNA: TGTGCCAGCACGGCTACTTCCGATAGCAATCAGCCCCAGCATTTT. Amino acids: CASTATSDSNQPQHF.

The gene calls are TRBV5-4 and TRBJ1-2; 7 bases line up with TRBD1. Germline CDR1 reads SGHNT; CDR2 reads YYREEE (reference sequence). This CDR3 is 13 amino acids long. With V trimmed by 2 bases and J by 4 bases, 2 bases remained unmatched. The CDR3 loop reads CASSFTGVYGYTF. The CDR3 DNA is TGTGCCAGCAGCTTTACAGGGGTCTATGGCTACACCTTC.

The chain carries TRBV18 and TRBJ2-1; 7 bases align to TRBD2. CDR3 length: 14 residues. Per the germline V gene, CDR1 is KGHSH and CDR2 is LQKENI. Losses at the gene ends were 8 bases for V and 3 bases for J; bases not matched to a gene: 7. The CDR3: CASQGSGGYNEQFF. The CDR3 bases are TGTGCCAGCCAAGGGTCGGGGGGCTACAATGAGCAGTTCTTC.

The J gene is TRBJ1-1, the V gene TRBV20-1, with D uncertain. This CDR3 contains 15 residues. The V end lost 3 bases, the J end lost 1 base, and 15 bases lay between the germline ends. Germline CDR1 and CDR2: DFQATT and SNEGSKA (reference sequence). The CDR3 sequence is CSARVTGRPNTEAFF. The CDR3 region has the DNA TGCAGTGCTAGGGTAACCGGACGGCCGAACACTGAAGCTTTCTTT.

This sequence joins TRBV11-2 and TRBJ2-7; D call uncertain. The germline V gene has CDR1 SGHAT and CDR2 FQNNGV. Trimming cost V 0 bases and J 7 bases, with 19 bases left between them. CDR3 length: 16 residues. CDR3 loop: CASSLDKGSSAWEQYF. Written as DNA, the CDR3 is TGTGCCAGCAGCTTAGATAAGGGCAGCTCCGCCTGGGAGCAGTACTTC.

CDR3 region: CASSARDTSSYEQYF. The CDR3 nucleotides are TGTGCCAGCAGCGCAAGGGACACGAGCTCCTACGAGCAGTACTTC. The J gene is TRBJ2-7, the V gene TRBV7-9, with D possibly being TRBD1 (6 bases). Germline V gives CDR1 SEHNR, CDR2 FQNEAQ (reference sequence). Trimming removed 5 bases at V and 0 bases at J, with 14 bases between. The CDR3 length is 15 residues.

The chain combines TRBV7-9 with TRBJ1-5, with no clear D. CDR1 SEHNR and CDR2 FQNEAQ come from the germline V gene (reference sequence). The CDR3 is 14 residues long. The V and J ends lost 5 bases and 0 bases respectively, with 8 bases between them. CDR3 amino acids: CASSNGRSNQPQHF. In nucleotides, the CDR3 is TGTGCCAGCAGCAACGGCCGTAGCAATCAGCCCCAGCATTTT.

The CDR3 bases are TGTGCCAGCAGCCTGGGGACAGGAGGATATGGAAACACCATATATTTT. This codes for CASSLGTGGYGNTIYF. The V gene is TRBV7-2, the J gene TRBJ1-3; 8 bases match TRBD1. The junction had 9 bases not matched to a gene; V was cut back by 5 bases and J by 3 bases. Per germline, CDR1 SGHTA and CDR2 FQGNSA. The CDR3 loop spans 16 amino acids.

This clonotype was counted once. The chain combines TRBV7-2 with TRBJ2-7, with 8 bases lining up with TRBD2. The J segment lost 1 base and the V segment lost 5 bases, leaving 7 bases of the junction unmatched. The germline V gene has CDR1 SGHTA and CDR2 FQGNSA. The CDR3 has 15 amino acids. CDR3 coding DNA: TGTGCCAGCAGCCCGGGGGGGGGTTTATCCTACGAGCAGTACTTC. As protein: CASSPGGGLSYEQYF.

The V gene is TRBV20-1, the J gene TRBJ1-1, with D perhaps TRBD1 (5 bases). Germline CDR1 DFQATT, CDR2 SNEGSKA (reference sequence). The CDR3 has 13 residues. Trimming took 7 bases from V and 3 from J, leaving 15 bases between them. The CDR3: CSVKGGVDTEAFF. The CDR3 nucleotides read TGCAGTGTAAAGGGAGGGGTAGACACTGAAGCTTTCTTT.

The rearrangement uses TRBV6-5 and TRBJ1-2; D is perhaps TRBD1 (6 bases). The CDR3 is made up of 15 amino acids. Trimming stripped 0 bases from V and 3 bases from J, with 11 bases between. Germline V gives CDR1 MNHEY, CDR2 SVGAGI. The CDR3 nucleotides read TGTGCCAGCAGTTACTCGGGGGCGCGGGACTATGGCTACACCTTC. Translation: CASSYSGARDYGYTF.

The chain joins TRBV7-9 to TRBJ2-7, with D uncertain. The germline CDR1 and CDR2 sequences are SEHNR and FQNEAQ (reference sequence). The CDR3 consists of 14 residues. Trimming removed 1 base from V and 5 bases from J, with 12 bases in between. In DNA form, the CDR3 reads TGTGCCAGCAGCTTAGAAACACTCGTCGACGAGCAGTACTTC. Protein: CASSLETLVDEQYF.

This clonotype appeared once. The chain links TRBV27 to TRBJ1-4; no reliable D call. This CDR3 has 16 residues. Germline CDR1 MNHEY, CDR2 SMNVEV (reference sequence). Trimming removed 5 bases at V and 5 bases at J, with 18 bases between. The CDR3 loop reads CASSLNSGIRNEKLFF. In DNA, the CDR3 is TGTGCCAGCAGTCTCAATTCCGGAATCAGGAATGAAAAACTGTTTTTT.

The chain uses TRBV20-1 and TRBJ2-4, with D uncertain. Trimming pared 0 bases from V and 8 bases from J, leaving 11 bases between. Germline V CDR1 and CDR2: DFQATT, SNEGSKA (reference sequence). The CDR3 is 13 residues long. The CDR3 coding sequence is TGCAGTGCTAGAGATCACTCCCGGGACATTCAGTACTTC. This sequence encodes CSARDHSRDIQYF.

By share, this clonotype ranks as medium-sized (0.01 to 0.1%). The chain links TRBV27 to TRBJ1-2, with 8 positions matching TRBD1. This CDR3 has 15 residues. Germline CDR1 and CDR2: MNHEY and SMNVEV (reference sequence). V was pared by 6 bases and J by 8 bases, with 14 bases of the junction left unmatched. CDR3 sequence reads: CASSQRGQGRGGYTF. CDR3 nucleotides: TGTGCCAGCAGCCAACGTGGACAGGGAAGAGGGGGCTACACCTTC.

The genes are TRBV5-1 and TRBJ1-6, with D uncertain. The CDR3 consists of 16 residues. V was shortened by 2 bases and J by 9 bases, with 18 bases between the two germline ends. Germline V gene lookup returns CDR1 SGHRS and CDR2 YFSETQ. The CDR3: CASSLAAAQNGSPLHF. CDR3 in DNA: TGCGCCAGCAGCTTAGCTGCCGCACAAAACGGTTCACCCCTCCACTTT. The full variable domain, completed using reference TRBV5-1 and TRBJ1-6, is KAGVTQTPRYLIKTRGQQVTLSCSPISGHRSVSWYQQTPGQGLQFLFEYFSETQRNKGNFPGRFSGRQFSNSRSEMNVSTLELGDSALYLCASSLAAAQNGSPLHFGNGTRLTVT.

The chain combines TRBV15 with TRBJ2-3; TRBD2 is a possible D gene (5 bases). From germline, CDR1 is LNHNV and CDR2 YYDKDF (reference sequence). CDR3 length: 16 residues. The ends were cut back, 3 bases at V and 3 bases at J, with 16 bases in the middle. CDR3: CATSSRREGPTDTQYF. The CDR3 bases are TGTGCCACCAGCAGCCGAAGAGAGGGCCCGACAGATACGCAGTATTTT.

This clonotype turned up a few times. The chain employs TRBV7-2 and TRBJ1-5; D may be TRBD1 (6 bases). The CDR3 runs 13 residues. Deletions cut 4 bases from V and 4 bases from J, with 8 bases between. From germline, CDR1 is SGHTA and CDR2 FQGNSA. Here the CDR3 reads CASSSDRNQPQHF. The CDR3 nucleotides read TGTGCCAGCAGCTCCGACAGGAATCAGCCCCAGCATTTT.

This clonotype has more than one count but fewer than ten. The J gene is TRBJ1-2, the V gene TRBV5-4; no clear D gene. The CDR3 spans 14 residues. Germline V gene sequence: CDR1 SGHNT, CDR2 YYREEE (reference sequence). V lost 1 base, J lost 6 bases, and 13 bases lay in between. The CDR3 DNA sequence: TGTGCCAGCAGCTTGAAGGGCGTTGTACATGGCTACACCTTC. Translated: CASSLKGVVHGYTF.

Only one count was recorded for this clonotype. The rearrangement uses TRBV4-1 and TRBJ2-7; D might be TRBD2 (5 bases). CDR3 size: 16 residues. The V gene's germline CDR1 is MGHRA and CDR2 YSYEKL. V was pared by 4 bases and J by 0 bases, with 16 bases between. The CDR3 DNA follows: TGCGCCAGCAGCCGCGTAGTAGCGTCCAGCTCCTACGAGCAGTACTTC. Translation gives CASSRVVASSSYEQYF.